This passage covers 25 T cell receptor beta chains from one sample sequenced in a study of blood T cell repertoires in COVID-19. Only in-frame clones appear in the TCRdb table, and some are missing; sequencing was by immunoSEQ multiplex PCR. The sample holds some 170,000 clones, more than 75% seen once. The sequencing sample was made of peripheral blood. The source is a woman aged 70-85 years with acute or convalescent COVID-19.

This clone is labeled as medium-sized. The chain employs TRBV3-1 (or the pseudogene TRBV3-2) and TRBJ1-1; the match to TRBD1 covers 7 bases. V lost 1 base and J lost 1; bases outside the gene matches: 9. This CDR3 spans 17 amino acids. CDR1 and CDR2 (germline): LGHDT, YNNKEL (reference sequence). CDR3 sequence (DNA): TGTGCCAGCAGCCAAGTCGGCAGGGGGAGTCAGAACACTGAAGCTTTCTTT. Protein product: CASSQVGRGSQNTEAFF.

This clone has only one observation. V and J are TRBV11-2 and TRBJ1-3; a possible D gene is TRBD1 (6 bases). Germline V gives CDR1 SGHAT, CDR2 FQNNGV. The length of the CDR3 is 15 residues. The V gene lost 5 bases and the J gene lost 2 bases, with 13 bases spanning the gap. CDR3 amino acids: CASSPSTGPGNTIYF. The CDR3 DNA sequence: TGTGCCAGCAGCCCAAGCACAGGGCCTGGAAACACCATATATTTT.

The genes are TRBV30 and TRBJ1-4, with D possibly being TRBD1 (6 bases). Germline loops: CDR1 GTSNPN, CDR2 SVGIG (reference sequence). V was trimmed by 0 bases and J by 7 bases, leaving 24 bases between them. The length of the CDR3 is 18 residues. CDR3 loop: CAWSVRTQGRVIGEKLFF. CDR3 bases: TGTGCCTGGAGTGTACGAACGCAGGGGAGAGTAATAGGTGAAAAACTGTTTTTT.

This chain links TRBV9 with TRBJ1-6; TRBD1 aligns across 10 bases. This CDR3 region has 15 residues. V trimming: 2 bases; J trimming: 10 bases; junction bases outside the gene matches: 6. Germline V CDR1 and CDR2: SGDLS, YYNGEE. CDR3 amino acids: CASSVGTGVESPLHF. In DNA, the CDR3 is TGTGCCAGCAGCGTTGGGACAGGGGTAGAATCACCCCTCCACTTT.

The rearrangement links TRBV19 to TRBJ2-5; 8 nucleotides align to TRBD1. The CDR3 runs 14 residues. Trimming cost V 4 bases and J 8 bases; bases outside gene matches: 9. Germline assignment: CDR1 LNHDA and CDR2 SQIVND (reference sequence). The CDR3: CASSKRQGTLTQYF. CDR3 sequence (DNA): TGTGCCAGTAGTAAACGACAGGGGACGCTAACCCAGTACTTC.

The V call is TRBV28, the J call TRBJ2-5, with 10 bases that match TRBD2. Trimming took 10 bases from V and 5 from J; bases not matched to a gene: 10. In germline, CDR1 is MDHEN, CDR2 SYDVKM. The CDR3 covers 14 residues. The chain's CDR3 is CATQASGGSETQYF. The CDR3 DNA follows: TGTGCCACCCAGGCTAGCGGGGGTTCGGAGACCCAGTACTTC.

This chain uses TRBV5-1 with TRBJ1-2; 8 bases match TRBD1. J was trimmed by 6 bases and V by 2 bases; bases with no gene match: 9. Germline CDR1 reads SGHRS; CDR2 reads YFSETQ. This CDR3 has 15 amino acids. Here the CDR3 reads CASSLQGERGNGYTF. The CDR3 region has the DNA TGCGCCAGCAGCTTACAGGGGGAACGGGGTAATGGCTACACCTTC. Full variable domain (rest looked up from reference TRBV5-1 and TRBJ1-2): KAGVTQTPRYLIKTRGQQVTLSCSPISGHRSVSWYQQTPGQGLQFLFEYFSETQRNKGNFPGRFSGRQFSNSRSEMNVSTLELGDSALYLCASSLQGERGNGYTFGSGTRLTVV.

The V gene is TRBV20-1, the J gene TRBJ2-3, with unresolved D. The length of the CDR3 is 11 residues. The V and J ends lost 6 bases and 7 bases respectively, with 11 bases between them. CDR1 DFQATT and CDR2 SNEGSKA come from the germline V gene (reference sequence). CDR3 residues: CSAAVGYTQYF. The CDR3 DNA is TGCAGTGCGGCGGTCGGGTATACGCAGTATTTT.

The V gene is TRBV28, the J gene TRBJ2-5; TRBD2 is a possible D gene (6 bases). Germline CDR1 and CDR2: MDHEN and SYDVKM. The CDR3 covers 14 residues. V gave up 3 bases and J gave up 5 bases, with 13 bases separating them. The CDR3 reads CASSFLLGGETQYF. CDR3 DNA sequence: TGTGCCAGCAGTTTTCTCCTAGGAGGGGAGACCCAGTACTTC. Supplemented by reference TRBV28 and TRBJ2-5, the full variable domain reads DVKVTQSSRYLVKRTGEKVFLECVQDMDHENMFWYRQDPGLGLRLIYFSYDVKMKEKGDIPEGYSVSREKKERFSLILESASTNQTSMYLCASSFLLGGETQYFGPGTRLLVL.

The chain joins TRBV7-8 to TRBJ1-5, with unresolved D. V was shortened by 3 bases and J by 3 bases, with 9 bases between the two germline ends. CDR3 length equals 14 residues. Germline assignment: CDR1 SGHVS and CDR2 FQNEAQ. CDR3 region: CASSFGGVNQPQHF. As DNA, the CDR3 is TGTGCCAGCAGCTTTGGCGGGGTCAATCAGCCCCAGCATTTT.

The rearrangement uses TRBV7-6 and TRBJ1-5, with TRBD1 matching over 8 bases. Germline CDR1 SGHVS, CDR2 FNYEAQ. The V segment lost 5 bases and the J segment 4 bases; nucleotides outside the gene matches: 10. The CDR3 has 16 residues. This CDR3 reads CASSPWGQAPNQPQHF. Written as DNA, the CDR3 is TGTGCCAGCAGCCCCTGGGGACAGGCCCCAAATCAGCCCCAGCATTTT. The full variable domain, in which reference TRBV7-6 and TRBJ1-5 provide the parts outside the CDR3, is GAGVSQSPRYKVTKRGQDVALRCDPISGHVSLYWYRQALGQGPEFLTYFNYEAQQDKSGLPNDRFSAERPEGSISTLTIQRTEQRDSAMYRCASSPWGQAPNQPQHFGDGTRLSIL.

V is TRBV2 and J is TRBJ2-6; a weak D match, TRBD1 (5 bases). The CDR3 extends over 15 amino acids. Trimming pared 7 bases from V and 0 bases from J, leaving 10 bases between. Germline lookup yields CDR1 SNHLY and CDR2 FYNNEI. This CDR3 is CASILTASGANVLTF. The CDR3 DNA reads TGTGCCAGCATTTTGACAGCCTCTGGGGCCAACGTCCTGACTTTC.

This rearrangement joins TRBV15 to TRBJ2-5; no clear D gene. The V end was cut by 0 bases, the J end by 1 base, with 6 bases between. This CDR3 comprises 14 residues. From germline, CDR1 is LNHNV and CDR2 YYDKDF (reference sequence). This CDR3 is CATSRDRSQETQYF. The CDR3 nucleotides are TGTGCCACCAGCAGAGATCGGTCCCAAGAGACCCAGTACTTC.

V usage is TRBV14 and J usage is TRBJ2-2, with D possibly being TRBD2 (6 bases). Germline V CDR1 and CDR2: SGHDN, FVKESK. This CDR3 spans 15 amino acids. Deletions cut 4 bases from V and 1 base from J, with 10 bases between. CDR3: CASSRTSWNTGELFF. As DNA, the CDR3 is TGTGCCAGCAGCCGTACTAGCTGGAACACCGGGGAGCTGTTTTTT. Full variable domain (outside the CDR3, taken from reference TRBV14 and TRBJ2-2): EAGVTQFPSHSVIEKGQTVTLRCDPISGHDNLYWYRRVMGKEIKFLLHFVKESKQDESGMPNNRFLAERTGGTYSTLKVQPAELEDSGVYFCASSRTSWNTGELFFGEGSRLTVL.

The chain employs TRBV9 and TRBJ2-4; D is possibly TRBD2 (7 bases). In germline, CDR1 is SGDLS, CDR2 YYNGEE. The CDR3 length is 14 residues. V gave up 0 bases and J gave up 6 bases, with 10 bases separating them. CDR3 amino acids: CASSVDREGNIQYF. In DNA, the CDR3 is TGTGCCAGCAGCGTAGACAGGGAGGGAAACATTCAGTACTTC.

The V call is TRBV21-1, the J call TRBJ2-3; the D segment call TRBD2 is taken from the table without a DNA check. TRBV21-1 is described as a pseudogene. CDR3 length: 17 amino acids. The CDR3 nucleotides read TGTGCCAGCAGCATCTCCCATGGGGACTGGGCCACAGATACGCAGTATTTT. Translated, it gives CASSISHGDWATDTQYF.

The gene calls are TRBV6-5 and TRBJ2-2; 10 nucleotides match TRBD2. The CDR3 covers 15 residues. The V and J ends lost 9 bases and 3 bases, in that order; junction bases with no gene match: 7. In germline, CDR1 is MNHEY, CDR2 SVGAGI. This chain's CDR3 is CASKERGGYTGELFF. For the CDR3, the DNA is TGTGCCAGTAAGGAGCGGGGGGGCTACACCGGGGAGCTGTTTTTT.

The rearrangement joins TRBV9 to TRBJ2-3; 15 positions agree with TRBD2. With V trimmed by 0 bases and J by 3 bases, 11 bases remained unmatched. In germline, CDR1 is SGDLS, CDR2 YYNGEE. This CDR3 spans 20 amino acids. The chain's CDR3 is CASSVAPGLAGGGDTDTQYF. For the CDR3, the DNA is TGTGCCAGCAGCGTAGCGCCGGGACTAGCGGGGGGTGGGGATACAGATACGCAGTATTTT.

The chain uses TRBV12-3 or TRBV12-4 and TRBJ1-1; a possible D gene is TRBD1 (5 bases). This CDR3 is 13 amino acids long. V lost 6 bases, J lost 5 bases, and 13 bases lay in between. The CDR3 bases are TGTGCCAGCAGCTCCCAGAAGGGGACTGAAGCTTTCTTT. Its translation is CASSSQKGTEAFF.

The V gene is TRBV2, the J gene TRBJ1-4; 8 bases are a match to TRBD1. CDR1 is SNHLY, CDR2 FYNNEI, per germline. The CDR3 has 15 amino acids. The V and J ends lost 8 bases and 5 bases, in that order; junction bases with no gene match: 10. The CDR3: CASSEVGTGNEKLFF. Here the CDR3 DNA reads TGTGCCAGCTCCGAGGTGGGGACAGGCAATGAAAAACTGTTTTTT.

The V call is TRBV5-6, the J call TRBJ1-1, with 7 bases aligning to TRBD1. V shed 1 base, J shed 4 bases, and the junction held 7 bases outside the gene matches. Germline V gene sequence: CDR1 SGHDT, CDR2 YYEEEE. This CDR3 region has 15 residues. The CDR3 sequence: CASSLQRGRATEAFF. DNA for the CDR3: TGTGCCAGCAGCTTGCAGAGGGGGCGCGCCACTGAAGCTTTCTTT.

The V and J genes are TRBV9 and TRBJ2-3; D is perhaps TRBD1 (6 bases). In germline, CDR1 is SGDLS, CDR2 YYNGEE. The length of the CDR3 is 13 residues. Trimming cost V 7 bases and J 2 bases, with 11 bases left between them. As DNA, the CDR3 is TGTGCCAGCGGGCAGGGGCCCACAGATACGCAGTATTTT. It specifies CASGQGPTDTQYF.

CDR3 DNA: TGTGCCAGCGACTTACTAGGCAATGAGCAGTTCTTC. Residues: CASDLLGNEQFF. The rearrangement joins TRBV7-9 to TRBJ2-1; maybe TRBD2 (5 bases). The V end lost 8 bases, the J end lost 6 bases, and 11 bases lay between the germline ends. This CDR3 region has 12 residues. Germline values: CDR1 SEHNR, CDR2 FQNEAQ (reference sequence).

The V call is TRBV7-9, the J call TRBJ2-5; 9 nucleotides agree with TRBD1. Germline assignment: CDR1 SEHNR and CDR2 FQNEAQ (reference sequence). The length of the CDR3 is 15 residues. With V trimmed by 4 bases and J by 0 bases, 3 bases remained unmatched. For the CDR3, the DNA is TGTGCCAGCAGCTCCGGGACAGGGTACCAAGAGACCCAGTACTTC. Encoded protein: CASSSGTGYQETQYF.

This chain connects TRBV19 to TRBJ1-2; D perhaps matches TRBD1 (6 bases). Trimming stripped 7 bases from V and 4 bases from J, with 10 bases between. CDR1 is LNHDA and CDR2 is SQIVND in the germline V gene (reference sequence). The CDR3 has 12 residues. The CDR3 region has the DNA TGTGCCAGTACGACAGGCCTCTATGGCTACACCTTC. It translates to CASTTGLYGYTF. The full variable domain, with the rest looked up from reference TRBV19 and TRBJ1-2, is DGGITQSPKYLFRKEGQNVTLSCEQNLNHDAMYWYRQDPGQGLRLIYYSQIVNDFQKGDIAEGYSVSREKKESFPLTVTSAQKNPTAFYLCASTTGLYGYTFGSGTRLTVV.